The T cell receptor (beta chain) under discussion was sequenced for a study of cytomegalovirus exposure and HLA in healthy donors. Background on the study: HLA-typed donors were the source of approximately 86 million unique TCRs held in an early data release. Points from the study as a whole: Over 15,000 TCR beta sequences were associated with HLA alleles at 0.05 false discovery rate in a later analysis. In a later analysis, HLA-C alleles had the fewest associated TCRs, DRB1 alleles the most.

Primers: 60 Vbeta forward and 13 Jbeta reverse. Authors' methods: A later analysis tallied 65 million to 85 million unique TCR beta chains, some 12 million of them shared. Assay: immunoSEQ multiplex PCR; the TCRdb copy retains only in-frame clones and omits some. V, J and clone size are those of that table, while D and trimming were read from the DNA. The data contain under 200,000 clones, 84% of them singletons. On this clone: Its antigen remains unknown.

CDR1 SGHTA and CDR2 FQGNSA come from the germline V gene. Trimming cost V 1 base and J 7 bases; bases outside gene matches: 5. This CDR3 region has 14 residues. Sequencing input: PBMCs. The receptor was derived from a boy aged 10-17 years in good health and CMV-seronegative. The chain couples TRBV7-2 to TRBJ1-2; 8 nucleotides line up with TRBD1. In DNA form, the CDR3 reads TGTGCCAGCAGCTTAGATTCAGGGGGCAGTGGCTACACCTTC. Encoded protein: CASSLDSGGSGYTF.